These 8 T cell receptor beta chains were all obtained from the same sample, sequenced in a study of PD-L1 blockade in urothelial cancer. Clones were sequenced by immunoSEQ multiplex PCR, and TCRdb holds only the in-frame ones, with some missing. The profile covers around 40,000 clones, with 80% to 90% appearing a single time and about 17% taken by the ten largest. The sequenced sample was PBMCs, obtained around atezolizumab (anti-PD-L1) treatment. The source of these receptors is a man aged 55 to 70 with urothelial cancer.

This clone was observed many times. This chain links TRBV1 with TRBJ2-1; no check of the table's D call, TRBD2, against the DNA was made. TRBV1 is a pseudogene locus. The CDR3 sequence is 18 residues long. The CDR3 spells CTSRPRLELAGANNEQFF. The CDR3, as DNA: TGCACCAGCAGGCCAAGATTAGAACTAGCGGGGGCCAACAATGAGCAGTTCTTC.

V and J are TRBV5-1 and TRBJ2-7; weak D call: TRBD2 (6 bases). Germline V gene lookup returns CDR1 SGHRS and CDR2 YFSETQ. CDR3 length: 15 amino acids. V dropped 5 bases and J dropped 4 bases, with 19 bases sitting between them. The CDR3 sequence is CASRAEPGVGYEQYF. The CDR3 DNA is TGCGCCAGCAGGGCCGAACCGGGGGTCGGGTACGAGCAGTACTTC.

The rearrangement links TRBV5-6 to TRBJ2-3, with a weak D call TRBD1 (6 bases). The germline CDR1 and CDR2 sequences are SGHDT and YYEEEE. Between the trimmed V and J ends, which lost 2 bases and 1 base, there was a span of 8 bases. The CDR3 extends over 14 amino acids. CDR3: CASSFYRGTDTQYF. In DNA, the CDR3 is TGTGCCAGCAGCTTTTACAGGGGCACAGATACGCAGTATTTT.

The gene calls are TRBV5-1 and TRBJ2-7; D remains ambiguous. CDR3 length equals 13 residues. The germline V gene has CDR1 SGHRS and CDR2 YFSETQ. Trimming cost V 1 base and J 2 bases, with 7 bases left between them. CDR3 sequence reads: CASSLLATYEQYF. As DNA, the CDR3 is TGCGCCAGCAGCTTGTTGGCAACCTACGAGCAGTACTTC. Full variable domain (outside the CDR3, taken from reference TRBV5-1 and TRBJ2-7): KAGVTQTPRYLIKTRGQQVTLSCSPISGHRSVSWYQQTPGQGLQFLFEYFSETQRNKGNFPGRFSGRQFSNSRSEMNVSTLELGDSALYLCASSLLATYEQYFGPGTRLTVT.

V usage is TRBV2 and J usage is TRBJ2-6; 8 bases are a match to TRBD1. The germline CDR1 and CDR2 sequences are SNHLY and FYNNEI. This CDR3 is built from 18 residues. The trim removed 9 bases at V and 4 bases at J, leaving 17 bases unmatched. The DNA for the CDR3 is TGTGCCAGTTTCCGGGGACAGGCGGGAAAAAAGGGGGCCAACGTCCTGACTTTC. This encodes CASFRGQAGKKGANVLTF.

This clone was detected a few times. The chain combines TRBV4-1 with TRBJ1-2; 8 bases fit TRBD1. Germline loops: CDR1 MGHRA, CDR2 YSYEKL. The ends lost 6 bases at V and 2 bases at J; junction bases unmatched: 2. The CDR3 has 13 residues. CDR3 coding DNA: TGCGCCAGCAGACGGACAGGGAACTATGGCTACACCTTC. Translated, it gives CASRRTGNYGYTF.

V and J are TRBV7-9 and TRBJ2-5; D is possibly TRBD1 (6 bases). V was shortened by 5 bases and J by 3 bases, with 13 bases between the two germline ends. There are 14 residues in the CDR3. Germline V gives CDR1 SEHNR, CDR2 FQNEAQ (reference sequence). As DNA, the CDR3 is TGTGCCAGCAGCCTCACAGGGCGGGAAGAGACCCAGTACTTC. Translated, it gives CASSLTGREETQYF.

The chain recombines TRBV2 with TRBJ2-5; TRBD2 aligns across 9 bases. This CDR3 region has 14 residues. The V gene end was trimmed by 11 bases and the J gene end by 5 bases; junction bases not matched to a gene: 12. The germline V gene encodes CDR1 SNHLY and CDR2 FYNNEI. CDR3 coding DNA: TGTGCCGGGGCTGTGGGAGCGGGGGGTGAGACCCAGTACTTC. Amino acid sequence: CAGAVGAGGETQYF.